This T cell receptor beta chain was recovered during a study of cytomegalovirus exposure and HLA in healthy donors. A note on this clone: Its antigen is still unknown.

General study results and limits: Later analysis placed DRB1 highest and HLA-C lowest in TCR association rates, which differed by HLA locus. The study recorded 150 to 200 TCR beta chains that were cytomegalovirus-associated.

13 Jbeta primers and 60 Vbeta primers were used for the PCR. Generated by immunoSEQ multiplex PCR, the TCRdb table keeps only in-frame clones and is missing some. The sample has around 200,000 clones; approximately 70% are singletons. What was sequenced was PBMCs. This clonotype originated in a woman aged 25-40 years in good health and CMV-seropositive.

DNA of the CDR3: TGTGCCAGTAGTAGCGGGTTCACCTACAATGAGCAGTTCTTC. Translating gives CASSSGFTYNEQFF. The V and J genes are TRBV19 and TRBJ2-1, with D maybe TRBD2 (5 bases). The CDR3 sequence is 14 residues long. The V end was cut by 4 bases, the J end by 2 bases, with 9 bases between. Per the germline V gene, CDR1 is LNHDA and CDR2 is SQIVND (reference sequence). The complete variable domain, with remaining parts taken from reference TRBV19 and TRBJ2-1, reads DGGITQSPKYLFRKEGQNVTLSCEQNLNHDAMYWYRQDPGQGLRLIYYSQIVNDFQKGDIAEGYSVSREKKESFPLTVTSAQKNPTAFYLCASSSGFTYNEQFFGPGTRLTVL.